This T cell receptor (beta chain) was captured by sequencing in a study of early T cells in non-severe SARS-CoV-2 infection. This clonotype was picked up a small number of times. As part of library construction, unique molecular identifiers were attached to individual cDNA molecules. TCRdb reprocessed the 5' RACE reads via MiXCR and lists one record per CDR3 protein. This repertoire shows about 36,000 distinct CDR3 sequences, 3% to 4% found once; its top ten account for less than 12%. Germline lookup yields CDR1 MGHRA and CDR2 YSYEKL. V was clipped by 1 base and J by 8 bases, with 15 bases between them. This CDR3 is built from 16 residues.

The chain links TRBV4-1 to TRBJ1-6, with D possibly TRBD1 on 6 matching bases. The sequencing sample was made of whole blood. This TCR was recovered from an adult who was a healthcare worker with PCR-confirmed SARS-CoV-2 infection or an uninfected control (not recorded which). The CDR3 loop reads CASSQVGEGDYSPLHF. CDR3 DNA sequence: TGCGCCAGCAGCCAAGTCGGTGAGGGGGACTATTCACCCCTCCACTTT.